The rows below give T cell receptor beta chains drawn from one sample of a study of shared clonotypes between healthy human individuals. Generated by immunoSEQ multiplex PCR, the TCRdb table keeps only in-frame clones and is missing some. The sample contains about 600,000 clones, more than 95% of which appear only once. The sample taken for sequencing was naive CD4+ T cells sorted from blood. Every receptor here comes from a woman aged 25-40 years in good health. Each CDR3 is given with its conserved first and last residue. Fields, in order: clone size, V gene, D gene, J gene, CDR3 DNA, CDR3 protein. A D gene is named only where the DNA matches it firmly. Not all rows give a size; the values are once, few, many and, for expanded clones, a class.

NA,TRBV27,NA,TRBJ1-5,TGTGCCAGCAGTTCAGGGCCCAGGGAAGGTCAGCCCCAGCATTTT,CASSSGPREGQPQHF
NA,TRBV28,NA,TRBJ1-5,TGTGCCAGCAGAAGCGATTGGCCCCAGCATTTT,CASRSDWPQHF
once,TRBV19,NA,TRBJ1-1,TGTGCCAGTAGTTCGCAAGGGACTAGGGATGAAGCTTTCTTT,CASSSQGTRDEAFF
NA,TRBV11-2,TRBD1,TRBJ1-3,TGTGCCAGCAGCGCGGGACAGGGTACATCTGGAAACACCATATATTTT,CASSAGQGTSGNTIYF
NA,TRBV7-9,TRBD1,TRBJ1-5,TGTGCCAGCAGCCCTGGGGGACAGGGAAGGAAACAGCCCCAGCATTTT,CASSPGGQGRKQPQHF
NA,TRBV29-1,TRBD1,TRBJ1-1,TGCAGCGTAATACAGGGGAGTCGAGGAGCTTTCTTT,CSVIQGSRGAFF
NA,TRBV28,TRBD1,TRBJ1-1,TGTGCCAGCAGTTTAAGAGGGGGCCGGAATGGTTTCTTT,CASSLRGGRNGFF
NA,TRBV5-1,TRBD1,TRBJ2-7,TGCGCCAGCAGAAAACCGGGACAGAACTACGAGCAGTACTTC,CASRKPGQNYEQYF
NA,TRBV7-9,NA,TRBJ2-5,TGTGCCAGCAGCCGACCCCCCTCTGCTGAAGAGACCCAGTACTTC,CASSRPPSAEETQYF
NA,TRBV5-1,NA,TRBJ2-6,TGCGCCAGCAGCTTGCTGACAGCCTCCTCCGGGGCCAACGTCCTGACTTTC,CASSLLTASSGANVLTF
NA,TRBV11-2,NA,TRBJ2-2,TGTGCCAGCAGCGAAACCTTTCGGGGTAACACCGGGGAGCTGTTTTTT,CASSETFRGNTGELFF
NA,TRBV4-2,NA,TRBJ2-4,TGTGCCAGCAGCCAAAGCCAGGACCTTTTAGCCAAAAACATTCAGTACTTC,CASSQSQDLLAKNIQYF
NA,TRBV19,TRBD1,TRBJ2-2,TGTGCCAGTAGTAGCAGGGACAGTCACACCGGGGAGCTGTTTTTT,CASSSRDSHTGELFF
NA,TRBV28,TRBD2,TRBJ2-1,TGTGCCAGCAGTGTCATTCGACTAGCGGGAGTCCATGAGCAGTTCTTC,CASSVIRLAGVHEQFF
NA,TRBV7-9,NA,TRBJ2-7,TGTGCCAGCAGCCCAGCCTACGAGCAGTACTTC,CASSPAYEQYF
NA,TRBV7-9,NA,TRBJ2-6,TGTGCCAGCAGCTTGGGCACACTGGCTGGGGCCAACGTCCTGACTTTC,CASSLGTLAGANVLTF
NA,TRBV28,NA,TRBJ1-5,TGTGCCAGCAGTCCACCCTATGAGGGGAGTCAGCCCCAGCATTTT,CASSPPYEGSQPQHF
NA,TRBV4-2,NA,TRBJ1-5,TGTGCCAGCAGCCCAGGACGACGAGACAATCAGCCCCAGCATTTT,CASSPGRRDNQPQHF
NA,TRBV13,NA,TRBJ1-6,TGTGCCAGCAGCAACCTTTGGAAGGGTTCACCCCTCCACTTT,CASSNLWKGSPLHF
NA,TRBV6-1,NA,TRBJ2-7,TGTGCCAGCAGTGAAGTAGGATTCGAGCAGTACTTC,CASSEVGFEQYF
once,TRBV15,NA,TRBJ1-4,TGTGCCACCAGCAGAGATAATGGTGAAAAACTGTTTTTT,CATSRDNGEKLFF
NA,TRBV4-1,NA,TRBJ2-3,TGCGCCAGCAGCCAGACTGGGACGATTGGGACAGATACGCAGTATTTT,CASSQTGTIGTDTQYF
few,TRBV11-2,NA,TRBJ2-7,TGTGCCAGCAGGCTAATAGACTACGAGCAGTACTTC,CASRLIDYEQYF
NA,TRBV15,NA,TRBJ2-1,TGTGCCACCAGCAGAGATAGAAGCGGCTCCTACAATGAGCAGTTCTTC,CATSRDRSGSYNEQFF
NA,TRBV18,NA,TRBJ2-3,TGTGCCAGCTCACCACCCTCTAGCACAGATACGCAGTATTTT,CASSPPSSTDTQYF
NA,TRBV15,NA,TRBJ1-5,TGTGCCACCAGCAGCCAATCCAATCAGCCCCAGCATTTT,CATSSQSNQPQHF
NA,TRBV5-1,TRBD1,TRBJ1-1,TGCGCCAGCAGACAGGGGAATAAGAACACTGAAGCTTTCTTT,CASRQGNKNTEAFF
NA,TRBV28,TRBD1,TRBJ1-4,TGTGCCAGCAGCGGGGACAGGGGATATGAAAAACTGTTTTTT,CASSGDRGYEKLFF
NA,TRBV5-5,NA,TRBJ2-7,TGTGCCAGCAAGCCGGACAGAGTCTACGAGCAGTACTTC,CASKPDRVYEQYF
NA,TRBV28,NA,TRBJ1-1,TGTGCCAGCAGTCTCACAGGAGTTGAAGCTTTCTTT,CASSLTGVEAFF
NA,TRBV5-1,TRBD1,TRBJ2-3,TGCGCCAGCAGCTTGAGCTCCACAGGGGGCACAGATACGCAGTATTTT,CASSLSSTGGTDTQYF
once,TRBV6-6,TRBD1,TRBJ1-6,TGTGCCAGCAGCCAGGACAGGGCTCGAAATTCACCCCTCCACTTT,CASSQDRARNSPLHF
NA,TRBV19,TRBD2,TRBJ2-1,TGTGCCAGTAGTAGCACTAGCGGGAAGAGGAGCAATGAGCAGTTCTTC,CASSSTSGKRSNEQFF
NA,TRBV6-4,NA,TRBJ2-6,TGTGCCAGCAGTATGAACTCCGGGGCCAACGTCCTGACTTTC,CASSMNSGANVLTF
NA,TRBV7-6,NA,TRBJ2-7,TGTGCCAGCAGCTTAGGTGGGCAGGGCGCCTACGAGCAGTACTTC,CASSLGGQGAYEQYF